This T cell receptor beta chain was sequenced in a study of CD8 T cells in Susac syndrome. A quantity of roughly 0.5 to 1 ug RNA underwent reverse transcription using random hexamers. One entry per CDR3 protein results from TCRdb running MiXCR on the immunoSEQ multiplex PCR reads. The sample shows approximately 190,000 distinct CDR3 sequences, approximately 96% of them seen only once. This CDR3 has 15 residues. V lost 0 bases and J lost 5, with 9 bases in between. Germline-derived CDR1 and CDR2 are SGHDT and YYEEEE. The chain joins TRBV5-6 to TRBJ1-6; D remains unclear. Sequencing used CD4+ T cells from PBMCs. The TCR comes from a human donor with Susac syndrome. This CDR3 is CASSLGTADNSPLHF. As DNA, the CDR3 is TGTGCCAGCAGCTTGGGGACGGCTGATAATTCACCCCTCCACTTT.